These 19 T cell receptor beta chains were sequenced from one sample in a study of vaccination and CD4 T cells after COVID-19. Specified treatment: approximately 11-day PBMC culture with coronavirus spike peptide pools or control peptides (ViraFEST assay). The Oncomine TCR Beta short-read assay generated sequence data from the DNA of cultured CD4+ T cells. TCRdb re-derived calls from the PCR reads in MiXCR, one entry per CDR3 protein. This repertoire shows some 19,000 distinct CDR3 sequences, 50% to 65% found once; its top ten account for roughly 5.7%. Their specific antigens are unknown. Sequenced sample: CD4+ T cells from blood, cultured in vitro. These receptors were obtained from a human donor who had recovered from COVID-19.

The gene calls are TRBV27 and TRBJ2-5, with D unclear. V shed 5 bases and J shed 0 bases, with 7 bases lying between them. The germline CDR1 and CDR2 sequences are MNHEY and SMNVEV (reference sequence). The CDR3 extends over 13 amino acids. CDR3: CASSPHDQETQYF. The CDR3 DNA follows: TGTGCCAGCAGTCCCCACGACCAAGAGACCCAGTACTTC.

The rearrangement links TRBV19 to TRBJ2-1, with D uncertain. The CDR3 is 14 residues long. The V gene lost 10 bases and the J gene lost 0 bases, with 13 bases spanning the gap. Per germline, CDR1 LNHDA and CDR2 SQIVND (reference sequence). CDR3 amino acids: CATSDQSSYNEQFF. CDR3 DNA: TGTGCCACCTCCGACCAGAGCTCCTACAATGAGCAGTTCTTC.

The chain joins TRBV15 to TRBJ1-6; TRBD1 matches at 10 bases. The trim removed 0 bases at V and 9 bases at J, leaving 2 bases unmatched. This CDR3 comprises 15 residues. Per germline, CDR1 LNHNV and CDR2 YYDKDF (reference sequence). The CDR3 sequence is CATSRERDRGSPLHF. CDR3 coding DNA: TGTGCCACCAGCAGAGAGAGGGACAGGGGTTCACCCCTCCACTTT.

The chain joins TRBV25-1 to TRBJ1-6; 7 nucleotides align to TRBD1. Germline V gene sequence: CDR1 MGHDK, CDR2 SYGVNS. The CDR3 extends over 16 amino acids. The V and J ends lost 2 bases and 12 bases, in that order; junction bases with no gene match: 13. Here the CDR3 DNA reads TGTGCCAGCAGTGAACTACATACGACAGGGACGATACCCCTCCACTTT. This codes for CASSELHTTGTIPLHF.

This clonotype was counted only a few times. V and J are TRBV25-1 and TRBJ1-2; D is possibly TRBD1 (5 bases). This CDR3 has 17 amino acids. Germline-derived CDR1 and CDR2 are MGHDK and SYGVNS. V was shortened by 6 bases and J by 1 base, with 21 bases between the two germline ends. The DNA of the CDR3 is TGTGCCAGCAGCCACTTGGGGGAGGTCGGGGATAACTATGGCTACACCTTC. Translation gives CASSHLGEVGDNYGYTF.

J is TRBJ1-4 and V is TRBV4-1; D remains unclear. The CDR3 is made up of 12 amino acids. Germline V gives CDR1 MGHRA, CDR2 YSYEKL. The V end lost 4 bases, the J end lost 8 bases, and 8 bases lay between the germline ends. This CDR3 is CASSLLGEKLFF. As DNA, the CDR3 is TGCGCCAGCAGCCTCTTAGGGGAAAAACTGTTTTTT.

The J gene is TRBJ2-5, the V gene TRBV21-1; the table gives TRBD1 as D, unverified against the DNA. TRBV21-1 is designated a pseudogene. CDR3 length equals 17 residues. CDR3 sequence reads: CASSNGGRSGDQETQYF. The CDR3 DNA follows: TGTGCCAGCAGCAACGGTGGCCGCTCAGGGGACCAAGAGACCCAGTACTTC.

The chain uses TRBV12-3 or TRBV12-4 and TRBJ2-3; 8 bases line up with TRBD2. V dropped 3 bases and J dropped 6; count of bases not matched to a gene: 8. This CDR3 spans 15 amino acids. CDR3 coding DNA: TGTGCCAGCAGTTTTCGAGCGGGAGTTATGGATACGCAGTATTTT. Protein product: CASSFRAGVMDTQYF.

This clonotype occurred a few times. The V gene is TRBV6-1, the J gene TRBJ2-5; D remains unclear. Germline loops: CDR1 MNHNS, CDR2 SASEGT. The CDR3 loop spans 11 amino acids. Deletions cut 5 bases from V and 6 bases from J, with 7 bases between. CDR3 amino acids: CASSTEKTQYF. In DNA, the CDR3 is TGTGCCAGCAGTACAGAGAAGACCCAGTACTTC.

V is TRBV10-3 and J is TRBJ2-2, with D tentatively TRBD1 (5 bases). Trimming removed 3 bases at V and 7 bases at J, with 12 bases between. This CDR3 is 14 amino acids long. In germline, CDR1 is ENHRY, CDR2 SYGVKD. The CDR3 region is CAISDRGMDGELFF. The CDR3 region has the DNA TGTGCCATCAGTGATAGGGGTATGGACGGGGAGCTGTTTTTT.

The chain employs TRBV20-1 and TRBJ1-6; D ambiguous. Between the trimmed V and J ends, which lost 5 bases and 6 bases, there was a span of 14 bases. Germline CDR1 reads DFQATT; CDR2 reads SNEGSKA (reference sequence). This CDR3 region has 14 residues. The CDR3 is CSAVLGDANSPLHF. The CDR3 bases are TGCAGTGCTGTCCTCGGGGATGCTAATTCACCCCTCCACTTT.

In this sample, this clonotype turned up a few times. The chain uses TRBV20-1 and TRBJ1-2; unclear D gene. V was pared by 2 bases and J by 3 bases, with 10 bases between. Germline-derived CDR1 and CDR2 are DFQATT and SNEGSKA (reference sequence). The CDR3 is 13 residues long. CDR3 protein: CSARTEAYYGYTF. The CDR3 region has the DNA TGCAGTGCTAGAACCGAAGCCTACTATGGCTACACCTTC.

This clonotype rates as medium-sized. The chain recombines TRBV11-2 with TRBJ2-2; maybe TRBD1 (5 bases). The V gene's germline CDR1 is SGHAT and CDR2 FQNNGV. The CDR3 is made up of 14 amino acids. V lost 1 base and J lost 9, with 12 bases in between. CDR3 DNA sequence: TGTGCCAGCAGCTTAGGGGGCTCCCCAAGGGAGCTGTTTTTT. Its translation is CASSLGGSPRELFF.

The chain uses TRBV11-3 and TRBJ2-2, with no clear D. Germline assignment: CDR1 SGHNT and CDR2 YENEEA. The CDR3 is 14 amino acids. Trimming pared 0 bases from V and 3 bases from J, leaving 5 bases between. The CDR3 is CASSLELHTGELFF. The CDR3 region has the DNA TGTGCCAGCAGCTTAGAACTCCACACCGGGGAGCTGTTTTTT. The complete variable domain, with remaining parts taken from reference TRBV11-3 and TRBJ2-2, reads EAGVVQSPRYKIIEKKQPVAFWCNPISGHNTLYWYLQNLGQGPELLIRYENEEAVDDSQLPKDRFSAERLKGVDSTLKIQPAELGDSAVYLCASSLELHTGELFFGEGSRLTVL.

The gene calls are TRBV15 and TRBJ2-3; the D gene is possibly TRBD2 (6 bases). The CDR3 is 16 residues long. Trimming removed 1 base from V and 6 bases from J, with 17 bases in between. Per germline, CDR1 LNHNV and CDR2 YYDKDF (reference sequence). The CDR3 region is CATSRGSGGKEDTQYF. The DNA for the CDR3 is TGTGCCACCAGCAGAGGTTCGGGCGGGAAAGAGGATACGCAGTATTTT.

The J gene is TRBJ1-5, the V gene TRBV6-1; 9 nucleotides match TRBD1. Per germline, CDR1 MNHNS and CDR2 SASEGT. The CDR3 loop spans 13 amino acids. Trimming took 7 bases from V and 6 from J; bases not matched to a gene: 4. This CDR3 reads CASTRQGGQPQHF. Here the CDR3 DNA reads TGTGCCAGCACCAGACAGGGGGGTCAGCCCCAGCATTTT.

This chain joins TRBV27 and TRBJ1-1, with D perhaps TRBD1 (5 bases). This CDR3 is 16 amino acids long. Germline values: CDR1 MNHEY, CDR2 SMNVEV (reference sequence). V lost 1 base and J 3 bases, leaving 15 bases between the germline ends. The CDR3 DNA reads as TGTGCCAGCAGTTTATTGGGACTCGGGTCTGACACTGAAGCTTTCTTT. As protein: CASSLLGLGSDTEAFF.

This clonotype was seen only a few times. The chain has TRBV20-1 and TRBJ2-1, with 12 bases fitting TRBD2. The CDR3 extends over 15 amino acids. Per germline, CDR1 DFQATT and CDR2 SNEGSKA (reference sequence). V gave up 3 bases and J gave up 6 bases; unmatched junction bases: 6. The CDR3 region has the DNA TGCAGTGCTAGGTCTAGCGGGAGGGATTTCAATGAGCAGTTCTTC. This gives the protein CSARSSGRDFNEQFF.

V is TRBV2 and J is TRBJ2-7, with TRBD2 identical over 10 bases. Germline values: CDR1 SNHLY, CDR2 FYNNEI. The CDR3 has 14 residues. J was trimmed by 9 bases and V by 1 base; bases with no gene match: 6. DNA for the CDR3: TGTGCCAGCAGTGAAGGCCTAGCGGGAGATGGGCAGTACTTC. It is translated as CASSEGLAGDGQYF.